Below are 11 T cell receptor beta chains sequenced from a single sample in a study of shared clonotypes between healthy human individuals. Sequencing used immunoSEQ multiplex PCR; TCRdb keeps in-frame clones, though not all of them. The profile shows around 550,000 clones, around 95% of them singletons. Cells designated naive CD8 were CD45RO-negative and were positively selected for CCR7, with terminally differentiated effector memory CD45RA+ cells excluded. Sample: naive CD8+ T cells sorted from blood. These receptors originate from a woman in her 30s in good health.

Comments on this clone: Other DNA variants within this sample encode the same CDR3. This chain joins TRBV19 and TRBJ1-5; unclear D gene. Germline values: CDR1 LNHDA, CDR2 SQIVND (reference sequence). Deletions cut 2 bases from V and 3 bases from J, with 8 bases between. The CDR3 contains 14 residues. The CDR3 loop is CASSILGSNQPQHF. The CDR3 DNA is TGTGCCAGTAGTATATTGGGTTCCAATCAGCCCCAGCATTTT.

The chain has TRBV2 and TRBJ2-3; D call uncertain. The CDR3 consists of 14 residues. Trimming left V 1 base short and J 2 bases short, with 7 bases between. CDR1 SNHLY and CDR2 FYNNEI come from the germline V gene. The CDR3 loop is CASSEEGYTDTQYF. The CDR3 region has the DNA TGTGCCAGCAGTGAAGAAGGGTACACAGATACGCAGTATTTT.

The genes are TRBV27 and TRBJ1-2; D ambiguous. The CDR3 has 16 residues. Germline CDR1 is MNHEY and CDR2 is SMNVEV (reference sequence). Trimming cost V 2 bases and J 4 bases, with 17 bases left between them. This CDR3 is CASSLAGSSTLYGYTF. CDR3 bases: TGTGCCAGCAGTTTAGCAGGATCCTCAACCCTCTATGGCTACACCTTC.

A single count supports this clone. The chain carries TRBV28 and TRBJ2-3, with D possibly matching TRBD2 (6 bases). This CDR3 contains 15 residues. Trimming removed 1 base at V and 4 bases at J, with 12 bases between. Germline values: CDR1 MDHEN, CDR2 SYDVKM. CDR3 nucleotides: TGTGCCAGCAGTTTATTTGCGGGAAACTCAGATACGCAGTATTTT. Its translation: CASSLFAGNSDTQYF.

The chain uses TRBV5-6 and TRBJ2-3; D might be TRBD2 (6 bases). V was clipped by 4 bases and J by 6 bases, with 18 bases between them. CDR1 is SGHDT and CDR2 is YYEEEE in the germline V gene. The CDR3 totals 15 residues. CDR3 DNA sequence: TGTGCCAGCAGCCTAGGTGGGGGGAGTCCCGATACGCAGTATTTT. Encoded protein: CASSLGGGSPDTQYF.

This clone occurred once. DNA of the CDR3: TGTGCCAGCAGTTCAGGCCTTATTGGAGAGCAGTACTTC. This gives the protein CASSSGLIGEQYF. The chain couples TRBV6-5 to TRBJ2-7; D uncertain. The V end lost 4 bases, the J end lost 7 bases, and 14 bases lay between the germline ends. The CDR3 is 13 amino acids. CDR1 and CDR2 (germline): MNHEY, SVGAGI.

The chain uses TRBV27 and TRBJ2-4, with D possibly being TRBD1 (5 bases). V was cut by 5 bases and J by 0 bases, with 23 bases left in between. Per the germline V gene, CDR1 is MNHEY and CDR2 is SMNVEV (reference sequence). This CDR3 spans 19 amino acids. The CDR3 protein is CASSHQRPTENIAKNIQYF. The CDR3 nucleotides read TGTGCCAGCAGTCACCAAAGACCGACAGAAAATATAGCCAAAAACATTCAGTACTTC.

The chain couples TRBV12-5 to TRBJ1-2, with D unresolved. The germline CDR1 and CDR2 sequences are LGHNT and FRNRAP. V was trimmed by 1 base and J by 0 bases, leaving 6 bases between them. CDR3 size: 14 residues. For the CDR3, the DNA is TGTGCTAGTGGTTTGGAAGGGACTAACTATGGCTACACCTTC. Its protein product is CASGLEGTNYGYTF.

The chain has TRBV11-3 and TRBJ2-1; TRBD2 matches 12 bases. The V gene end was trimmed by 2 bases and the J gene end by 2 bases; junction bases not matched to a gene: 4. Germline CDR1 and CDR2: SGHNT and YENEEA. The CDR3 is made up of 17 amino acids. CDR3 in DNA: TGTGCCAGCAGCTTATCTAGCGGGAGGGAAACCTACAATGAGCAGTTCTTC. Translating it yields CASSLSSGRETYNEQFF.

This rearrangement joins TRBV9 to TRBJ1-1; 7 positions match TRBD1. The CDR3 is made up of 13 amino acids. Germline V gene sequence: CDR1 SGDLS, CDR2 YYNGEE. V dropped 4 bases and J dropped 5; count of bases not matched to a gene: 5. The CDR3 loop reads CASSPGGGTEAFF. The CDR3 DNA reads TGTGCCAGCAGCCCAGGGGGGGGAACTGAAGCTTTCTTT.

The chain is built from TRBV28 and TRBJ2-3; 11 bases line up with TRBD2. Trimming cost V 2 bases and J 0 bases; bases outside gene matches: 7. The CDR3 sequence is 18 residues long. CDR1 and CDR2 from the germline V gene are MDHEN and SYDVKM. CDR3 bases: TGTGCCAGCAGTTTACTAGCGGGAGGCGATCCTAGCACAGATACGCAGTATTTT. Translating gives CASSLLAGGDPSTDTQYF. Full variable domain (outside the CDR3, taken from reference TRBV28 and TRBJ2-3): DVKVTQSSRYLVKRTGEKVFLECVQDMDHENMFWYRQDPGLGLRLIYFSYDVKMKEKGDIPEGYSVSREKKERFSLILESASTNQTSMYLCASSLLAGGDPSTDTQYFGPGTRLTVL.